The 23 T cell receptor beta chains in this list originate from one sample, sequenced in a study of metastatic and nonmetastatic thyroid tumors. TCRdb re-called the PCR reads through MiXCR. The data show about 28,000 clones, 24% seen once. No treatment of any kind had been given to any patient before thyroid surgery. The sequencing sample was made of blood. These receptors all come from a female donor with papillary thyroid cancer or a benign thyroid nodule (not recorded which). Some clones in this sample may be carry-over from other donors' samples.

On this clone itself: Since no conserved phenylalanine or tryptophan closes the CDR3, a read error is the likely cause. The gene calls are TRBV11-2 and TRBJ2-2; TRBD2 aligns across 9 bases. CDR1 SGHAT and CDR2 FQNNGV come from the germline V gene. This CDR3 has 15 residues. V lost 5 bases, J lost 8 bases, and 9 bases stayed unmatched. This CDR3 reads CASSPYLAGRGELFL. CDR3 nucleotide sequence: TGTGCCAGCAGCCCCTATCTAGCGGGGCGGGGGGAGCTGTTTCTT.

This clone was counted many times. The chain has TRBV11-1 and TRBJ2-2, with a possible D match to TRBD1 (5 bases). V was trimmed by 6 bases and J by 0 bases, leaving 14 bases between them. CDR3 length: 16 residues. Germline V gene data show CDR1 as SGHAT and CDR2 as FQDESV (reference sequence). Here the CDR3 reads CASRWGTRTNTGELFF. The CDR3 DNA is TGTGCCAGCAGATGGGGCACACGAACGAACACCGGGGAGCTGTTTTTT.

In its sample, this clone was seen many times. A clone one base away is much larger, so this may be a read error. The sample contains more than one DNA sequence encoding this CDR3. The chain is built from TRBV5-6 and TRBJ1-5; D gene uncertain. Germline V gene sequence: CDR1 SGHDT, CDR2 YYEEEE. V shed 2 bases and J shed 7 bases, with 4 bases lying between them. The CDR3 consists of 11 residues. CDR3 sequence: CASSLGQPQHF. The CDR3 coding sequence is TGTGCCAGCAGCTTAGGGCAGCCCCAGCATTTT.

The rearrangement uses TRBV27 and TRBJ1-1; 8 nucleotides agree with TRBD1. J lost 6 bases, V lost 3 bases, and 12 bases had no gene match. The CDR3 extends over 16 amino acids. In germline, CDR1 is MNHEY, CDR2 SMNVEV (reference sequence). The CDR3 coding sequence is TGTGCCAGCAGTTTCCTCCGGGACAGGCCCTACGCTGAAGCTTTCTTT. Its translation is CASSFLRDRPYAEAFF.

This clone has a handful of counts. The chain employs TRBV6-1 and TRBJ2-3; D unresolved. The germline V and J ends were trimmed by 5 bases and 6 bases, with 9 bases remaining between them. The germline CDR1 and CDR2 sequences are MNHNS and SASEGT. This CDR3 contains 12 residues. In DNA, the CDR3 is TGTGCCAGCAGTTCTATCAGGGATACGCAGTATTTT. Translated: CASSSIRDTQYF.

This clone was seen many times. The chain couples TRBV13 to TRBJ1-4, with D maybe TRBD1 (5 bases). Germline loops: CDR1 PRHDT, CDR2 FYEKMQ (reference sequence). Trimming stripped 2 bases from V and 3 bases from J, with 13 bases between. The CDR3 extends over 16 amino acids. Written as DNA, the CDR3 is TGTGCCAGCAGCTTACACCGGGACCAACCTAATGAAAAACTGTTTTTT. Translation gives CASSLHRDQPNEKLFF.

In this sample, this clone turned up many times. The rearrangement uses TRBV2 and TRBJ1-4; D is perhaps TRBD1 (6 bases). Looked up from germline, CDR1 is SNHLY and CDR2 is FYNNEI. This CDR3 has 14 residues. The germline V and J ends were trimmed by 7 bases and 1 base, with 10 bases remaining between them. The CDR3 nucleotides read TGTGCCAGCAACGACAGGCAAACTAATGAAAAACTGTTTTTT. Amino acid sequence: CASNDRQTNEKLFF. The full variable domain, rest sourced from reference TRBV2 and TRBJ1-4, is EPEVTQTPSHQVTQMGQEVILRCVPISNHLYFYWYRQILGQKVEFLVSFYNNEISEKSEIFDDQFSVERPDGSNFTLKIRSTKLEDSAMYFCASNDRQTNEKLFFGSGTQLSVL.

The chain couples TRBV7-2 to TRBJ2-5; 12 bases line up with TRBD2. CDR1 is SGHTA, CDR2 FQGNSA, per germline. This CDR3 contains 15 residues. V shed 8 bases, J shed 5 bases, and the junction held 9 bases outside the gene matches. Here the CDR3 reads CASVPTSGRWETQYF. CDR3 DNA: TGTGCCAGCGTTCCGACTAGCGGGAGATGGGAGACCCAGTACTTC.

The sample holds many counts of this clone. The chain recombines TRBV3-1 with TRBJ1-3; 9 bases are shared with TRBD1. Trimming at V came to 1 base and at J to 4 bases, leaving 8 bases not matched to a gene. Looked up from germline, CDR1 is LGHDT and CDR2 is YNNKEL (reference sequence). CDR3 length equals 17 residues. The DNA for the CDR3 is TGTGCCAGCAGCCAAGGCCGGGACAGGGTGTTGGGAAACACCATATATTTT. Translating gives CASSQGRDRVLGNTIYF.

This clone showed up many times. This rearrangement joins TRBV18 to TRBJ2-2; D is unresolved. Trimming removed 5 bases from V and 5 bases from J, with 24 bases in between. This CDR3 has 18 residues. Germline V gene sequence: CDR1 KGHSH, CDR2 LQKENI. The CDR3 reads CASSSSRIQKQSTGELFF. The CDR3 DNA follows: TGTGCCAGCTCATCCTCCAGGATACAGAAACAGTCTACCGGGGAGCTGTTTTTT.

Many counts were recorded for this clone. J is TRBJ1-1 and V is TRBV28; 10 bases map to TRBD1. Germline V CDR1 and CDR2: MDHEN, SYDVKM. This CDR3 comprises 14 residues. J was trimmed by 3 bases and V by 3 bases; bases with no gene match: 1. In nucleotides, the CDR3 is TGTGCCAGCAGTTTGACAGGGGGCCACACTGAAGCTTTCTTT. Translation: CASSLTGGHTEAFF.

A word on this clone: A much bigger clone sits one base away, suggesting this may be a read error. This chain uses TRBV9 with TRBJ2-2, with D tentatively TRBD2 (5 bases). Between the trimmed V and J ends, which lost 4 bases and 6 bases, there was a span of 13 bases. This CDR3 is 14 amino acids long. The V gene's germline CDR1 is SGDLS and CDR2 YYNGEE. The chain's CDR3 is CASSIGPAAGELFF. As DNA, the CDR3 is TGTGCCAGCAGCATCGGACCAGCGGCCGGGGAGCTGTTTTTT. Based on the CDR3 plus reference TRBV9 and TRBJ2-2, the full variable domain is DSGVTQTPKHLITATGQRVTLRCSPRSGDLSVYWYQQSLDQGLQFLIQYYNGEERAKGNILERFSAQQFPDLHSELNLSSLELGDSALYFCASSIGPAAGELFFGEGSRLTVL.

This sequence joins TRBV12-3 or TRBV12-4 and TRBJ2-6; no clear D. The CDR3 spans 19 residues. Trimming left V 3 bases short and J 2 bases short, with 20 bases between. CDR3 nucleotides: TGTGCCAGCAGTTTTAGGTCCGACTCTCCCTTTCCTGGGGCCAACGTCCTGACTTTC. Its protein product is CASSFRSDSPFPGANVLTF.

This clone has ten or more counts. The chain joins TRBV5-4 to TRBJ2-3, with 8 nucleotides matching TRBD2. Germline CDR1 is SGHNT and CDR2 is YYREEE (reference sequence). This CDR3 contains 13 residues. J lost 2 bases, V lost 10 bases, and 6 bases had no gene match. The CDR3 DNA reads TGTGCCGAAAGCGGGAGCTCCACAGATACGCAGTATTTT. This encodes CAESGSSTDTQYF.

As to this clone: Compared with germline, one end of the junction differs, possibly owing to a read error. The chain joins TRBV12-3 or TRBV12-4 to TRBJ2-3, with D possibly TRBD2 on 5 matching bases. This CDR3 has 14 residues. The CDR3 protein is CASILIAVEDTQYF. The CDR3 DNA follows: TGTGCCAGCATTTTAATCGCGGTGGAGGATACTCAGTATTTT.

This clone has only a few counts. A much larger clone differs by one base, so this may be a read error. V usage is TRBV28 and J usage is TRBJ1-6; unclear D gene. Germline V gives CDR1 MDHEN, CDR2 SYDVKM. This CDR3 region has 14 residues. The CDR3 DNA reads TGTGCCAGCAACAGTCTGCCCTATAATTCACTCCTCCACTTT. It translates to CASNSLPYNSLLHF.

Comments on this clone: This may come from a read error, since a much larger clone is one base off. At the DNA level, this CDR3 is encoded by other sequences in the same sample as well. DNA for the CDR3: TGTGCCAGCAGTTCCCCTGGACAGGGCAATCAGCCCCAGCATTTT. Translating gives CASSSPGQGNQPQHF. This chain uses TRBV6-2 or TRBV6-3 with TRBJ1-5; TRBD1 matches 7 bases. CDR1 and CDR2 (germline): MNHEY, SVGEGT. The CDR3 has 15 amino acids. With 4 bases clipped from V and 2 bases from J, the junction kept 5 bases outside the gene matches.

This clone was picked up many times. The chain employs TRBV25-1 and TRBJ2-2; either TRBD1 or TRBD2 may fit D (6 bases each). V shed 4 bases and J shed 5 bases, with 11 bases lying between them. The CDR3 is 14 amino acids. Germline V gene lookup returns CDR1 MGHDK and CDR2 SYGVNS. CDR3 protein: CASSAEGGTGELFF. The CDR3 nucleotides read TGTGCCAGCAGTGCCGAAGGGGGGACCGGGGAGCTGTTTTTT.

This CDR3 is CASSLRGAYEQYF. In nucleotides, the CDR3 is TGTGCCAGCAGCTTGAGAGGGGCCTACGAGCAGTACTTC. The chain employs TRBV5-4 and TRBJ2-7; tentatively, D is TRBD1 or TRBD2 (5 bases each). Germline V CDR1 and CDR2: SGHNT, YYREEE (reference sequence). The CDR3 is 13 amino acids. The V end lost 1 base, the J end lost 2 bases, and 7 bases lay between the germline ends.

This clone was detected many times. The chain recombines TRBV20-1 with TRBJ1-3; D call uncertain. Germline V gene sequence: CDR1 DFQATT, CDR2 SNEGSKA (reference sequence). V lost 2 bases and J lost 0, with 8 bases in between. The CDR3 is made up of 14 amino acids. The CDR3 DNA is TGCAGTGCTAGACAGGAGTACTCTGGAAACACCATATATTTT. Encoded protein: CSARQEYSGNTIYF.

This clone was seen many times. J is TRBJ2-7 and V is TRBV30; tentative D call: TRBD1 (6 bases). CDR3 length: 11 residues. V was clipped by 0 bases and J by 6 bases, with 6 bases between them. Germline assignment: CDR1 GTSNPN and CDR2 SVGIG (reference sequence). In nucleotides, the CDR3 is TGTGCCTGGAGTGTACAGGGCGAGCAGTACTTC. It translates to CAWSVQGEQYF.

This clone was counted ten times or more. The J gene is TRBJ2-5, the V gene TRBV11-3; D is ambiguous. V was cut by 0 bases and J by 6 bases, with 5 bases left in between. The CDR3 contains 12 residues. Germline assignment: CDR1 SGHNT and CDR2 YENEEA. CDR3 amino acids: CASSLDRQTQYF. The CDR3 region has the DNA TGTGCCAGCAGCTTAGATCGCCAGACCCAGTACTTC. The full variable domain, with the rest looked up from reference TRBV11-3 and TRBJ2-5, is EAGVVQSPRYKIIEKKQPVAFWCNPISGHNTLYWYLQNLGQGPELLIRYENEEAVDDSQLPKDRFSAERLKGVDSTLKIQPAELGDSAVYLCASSLDRQTQYFGPGTRLLVL.

This clone showed up many times. The chain recombines TRBV18 with TRBJ2-3, with 8 bases that match TRBD1. J lost 4 bases, V lost 3 bases, and 6 bases had no gene match. This CDR3 region has 15 residues. The germline V gene has CDR1 KGHSH and CDR2 LQKENI. The CDR3 spells CASSPSQGAADTQYF. CDR3 DNA: TGTGCCAGCTCACCCAGCCAGGGGGCGGCAGATACGCAGTATTTT.